This TCR beta chain was found in a study of blood T cell repertoires in COVID-19. The overall study: The samples span acute and convalescent COVID-19 from the United States, Italy and Spain. In each case, the material was cDNA or gDNA derived from T cells, B-cell-depleted T cells, or PBMCs.

Methods used by the authors: By means of reference gene primer amplification, nucleated cell counts were estimated. The table came from immunoSEQ multiplex PCR; TCRdb's copy has only in-frame clones and leaves some out. V, J and clone size are taken as reported in that table, and D and trimming were inferred from the DNA itself. The sample shows 200,000 to 300,000 clones, roughly 80% of them seen only once. Sequencing was performed on peripheral blood. The clonotype originates from a man older than 75 with acute or convalescent COVID-19.

The CDR3 DNA reads as TGTGCCAGCAGCCGACAGGGGCAGGGATCCTCCTACGAGCAGTACTTC. Protein sequence: CASSRQGQGSSYEQYF. This chain joins TRBV11-2 and TRBJ2-7; 8 nucleotides line up with TRBD1. V was clipped by 5 bases and J by 0 bases; unmatched bases: 9. The CDR3 spans 16 residues. Per the germline V gene, CDR1 is SGHAT and CDR2 is FQNNGV.